What follows describes a single T cell receptor beta chain. V was clipped by 5 bases and J by 1 base, with 8 bases between them. Germline V gives CDR1 SEHNR, CDR2 FQNEAQ (reference sequence). The CDR3 covers 13 residues. Here immunoSEQ multiplex PCR was the method, and the copy in TCRdb shows in-frame clones only, minus some. The sample holds 70,000 to 95,000 clones, 70% to 90% seen once. This entry is derived from a study of T cell changes during pregnancy in multiple sclerosis. This sequence joins TRBV7-9 and TRBJ1-1; D unresolved. Sequencing used peripheral blood, obtained before pregnancy. The TCR was taken from a female donor with multiple sclerosis, enrolled in a pregnancy study. The CDR3 coding sequence is TGTGCCAGCAGCCCGACGGGGAACACTGAAGCTTTCTTT. The encoded protein is CASSPTGNTEAFF. Drawing the rest from reference TRBV7-9 and TRBJ1-1, the complete variable domain is DTGVSQNPRHKITKRGQNVTFRCDPISEHNRLYWYRQTLGQGPEFLTYFQNEAQLEKSRLLSDRFSAERPKGSFSTLEIQRTEQGDSAMYLCASSPTGNTEAFFGQGTRLTVV.